These 12 T cell receptor beta chains were all obtained from the same sample, sequenced in a study of cytotoxic CD8 clonotypes in ibrutinib-treated CLL. The assay was immunoSEQ multiplex PCR, and TCRdb's table has in-frame clones only and misses some. The sample lists 150,000 to 200,000 clones, approximately 91% seen once, with 3% in the top ten. The sample consisted of PBMCs, taken at disease progression, from a patient treated with ibrutinib. These TCRs come from a human donor with chronic lymphocytic leukemia.

The chain links TRBV4-1 to TRBJ2-7, with TRBD1 matching over 8 bases. This CDR3 contains 15 residues. CDR1 MGHRA and CDR2 YSYEKL come from the germline V gene. The V segment lost 4 bases and the J segment 5 bases; nucleotides outside the gene matches: 10. DNA for the CDR3: TGCGCCAGCAGCCCCTTCGGGACAGGTACCGACGAGCAGTACTTC. Amino acid sequence: CASSPFGTGTDEQYF.

The genes are TRBV5-1 and TRBJ2-1, with TRBD2 matching 11 bases. J was trimmed by 10 bases and V by 0 bases; bases with no gene match: 12. Germline V gene data show CDR1 as SGHRS and CDR2 as YFSETQ. This CDR3 has 17 amino acids. In DNA, the CDR3 is TGCGCCAGCAGCTTGGCGTTTAGCGGGAGGGCCGCGGGGGAGCAGTTCTTC. Residues: CASSLAFSGRAAGEQFF.

The rearrangement joins TRBV13 to TRBJ2-1, with D hard to call. CDR3 length equals 13 residues. CDR1 is PRHDT, CDR2 FYEKMQ, per germline (reference sequence). V lost 0 bases and J lost 9, with 9 bases in between. This CDR3 is CASSLGGFSEQFF. Here the CDR3 DNA reads TGTGCCAGCAGCTTAGGTGGGTTTAGTGAGCAGTTCTTC.

V is TRBV10-3 and J is TRBJ1-1, with D unresolved. CDR1 and CDR2 (germline): ENHRY, SYGVKD. The CDR3 contains 14 residues. V was cut by 11 bases and J by 3 bases, with 19 bases left in between. The CDR3 coding sequence is TGTGCCTCCGCTCTATGGGAGGAGTACACTGAAGCTTTCTTT. It is translated as CASALWEEYTEAFF.

This chain uses TRBV4-2 with TRBJ1-3; 7 bases fit TRBD1. The CDR3 runs 17 residues. The germline CDR1 and CDR2 sequences are LGHNA and YNFKEQ. The V gene end was trimmed by 1 base and the J gene end by 2 bases; junction bases not matched to a gene: 8. The CDR3 region is CASSQAANQGAGNTIYF. CDR3 bases: TGTGCCAGCAGCCAAGCGGCGAATCAGGGGGCTGGAAACACCATATATTTT.

The V gene is TRBV5-1, the J gene TRBJ2-7, with D uncertain. The ends were cut back, 4 bases at V and 6 bases at J, with 17 bases in the middle. CDR3 length: 14 amino acids. Germline V CDR1 and CDR2: SGHRS, YFSETQ. CDR3 nucleotide sequence: TGCGCCAGCAGCCCAGAGTGGGCGTTTTTCGAGCAGTACTTC. Residues: CASSPEWAFFEQYF.

This clone was seen a few times. This chain uses TRBV28 with TRBJ1-5; D unclear. V was cut by 5 bases and J by 10 bases, with 12 bases left in between. Germline V gene sequence: CDR1 MDHEN, CDR2 SYDVKM. CDR3 length: 12 amino acids. The CDR3 nucleotides are TGTGCCAGCAGTAACGGGCCTATTCCCCAGCATTTT. Translated: CASSNGPIPQHF.

V usage is TRBV7-9 and J usage is TRBJ2-3; D is ambiguous. Trimming took off 5 bases at V and 3 bases at J, with 12 bases between the two ends. The CDR3 is 14 residues long. Germline CDR1 is SEHNR and CDR2 is FQNEAQ (reference sequence). CDR3 in amino acids: CASSPLTHTDTQYF. CDR3 bases: TGTGCCAGCAGCCCCCTAACCCATACAGATACGCAGTATTTT. Based on the CDR3 plus reference TRBV7-9 and TRBJ2-3, the full variable domain is DTGVSQNPRHKITKRGQNVTFRCDPISEHNRLYWYRQTLGQGPEFLTYFQNEAQLEKSRLLSDRFSAERPKGSFSTLEIQRTEQGDSAMYLCASSPLTHTDTQYFGPGTRLTVL.

The rearrangement links TRBV6-5 to TRBJ2-3; 10 bases map to TRBD2. Trimming at V came to 7 bases and at J to 2 bases, leaving 6 bases not matched to a gene. The CDR3 consists of 15 residues. The germline V gene has CDR1 MNHEY and CDR2 SVGAGI. The CDR3 nucleotides read TGTGCCAGCAACCTCGGACTAGCGGCCACAGATACGCAGTATTTT. This translates into CASNLGLAATDTQYF.

This clone appeared many times. J is TRBJ2-2 and V is TRBV10-3; D ambiguous. Trimming cost V 4 bases and J 3 bases, with 3 bases left between them. The CDR3 has 12 residues. Looked up from germline, CDR1 is ENHRY and CDR2 is SYGVKD. This chain's CDR3 is CAISVDTGELFF. The CDR3 nucleotides read TGTGCCATCAGTGTGGACACCGGGGAGCTGTTTTTT.

The V gene is TRBV6-1, the J gene TRBJ1-2, with D uncertain. Germline CDR1 reads MNHNS; CDR2 reads SASEGT. The V gene lost 2 bases and the J gene lost 2 bases, with 9 bases spanning the gap. This CDR3 region has 14 residues. This chain's CDR3 is CASSEPPENYGYTF. The CDR3 nucleotides are TGTGCCAGCAGTGAACCACCGGAGAACTATGGCTACACCTTC.

The CDR3 DNA reads TGTGCCAGCAGCCTACAGGGGGCTGATCAGCCCCAGCATTTT. Its protein is CASSLQGADQPQHF. The chain recombines TRBV7-9 with TRBJ1-5, with 9 bases fitting TRBD1. The V segment lost 5 bases and the J segment 5 bases; nucleotides outside the gene matches: 4. From germline, CDR1 is SEHNR and CDR2 FQNEAQ (reference sequence). CDR3 size: 14 residues.